This T cell receptor (beta chain) was captured by sequencing in a study of cytomegalovirus exposure and HLA in healthy donors. Study as a whole: Within the Caucasian-associated ancestry cluster were roughly 82% of the roughly 430 genotyped donors.

Amplification used 60 Vbeta primers and 13 Jbeta primers. Produced via immunoSEQ multiplex PCR; TCRdb's table is partial and in-frame only. The repertoire holds approximately 290,000 clones, with 75% to 90% as singletons. The CDR3 runs to 14 residues. CDR1 is SEHNR, CDR2 FQNEAQ, per germline (reference sequence). Between the trimmed V and J ends, which lost 5 bases and 6 bases, there was a span of 14 bases. This TCR came from a girl aged 2-9 years in good health and CMV-seronegative. The rearrangement links TRBV7-9 to TRBJ2-1; D perhaps matches TRBD1 (5 bases). Sequencing was done on a sample of PBMCs. CDR3 sequence: CASSLARVFNEQFF. The CDR3, as DNA: TGTGCCAGCAGCCTCGCCAGGGTATTCAATGAGCAGTTCTTC.